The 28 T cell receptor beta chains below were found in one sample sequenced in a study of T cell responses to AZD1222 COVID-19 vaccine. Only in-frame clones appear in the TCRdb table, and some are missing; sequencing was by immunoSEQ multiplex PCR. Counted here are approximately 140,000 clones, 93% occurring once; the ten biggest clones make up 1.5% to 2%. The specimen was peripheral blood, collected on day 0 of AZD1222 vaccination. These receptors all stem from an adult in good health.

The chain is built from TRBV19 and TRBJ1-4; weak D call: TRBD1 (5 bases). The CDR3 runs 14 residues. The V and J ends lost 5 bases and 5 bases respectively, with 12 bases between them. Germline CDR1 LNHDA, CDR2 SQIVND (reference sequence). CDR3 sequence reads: CASSWRSGNEKLFF. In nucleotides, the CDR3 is TGTGCCAGTAGTTGGAGGTCAGGGAATGAAAAACTGTTTTTT.

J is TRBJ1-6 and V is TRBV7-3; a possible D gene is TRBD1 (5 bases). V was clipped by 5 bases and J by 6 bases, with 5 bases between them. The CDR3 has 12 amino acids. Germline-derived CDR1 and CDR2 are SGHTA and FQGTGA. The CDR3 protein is CASSDSNSPLHF. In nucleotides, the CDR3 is TGTGCCAGCAGCGACAGTAATTCACCCCTCCACTTT.

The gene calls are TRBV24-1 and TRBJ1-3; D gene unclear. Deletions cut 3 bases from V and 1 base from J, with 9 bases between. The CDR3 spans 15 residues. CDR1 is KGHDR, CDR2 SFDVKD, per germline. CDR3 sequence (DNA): TGTGCCACCAGTGATCCCCGGGGTTCTGGAAACACCATATATTTT. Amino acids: CATSDPRGSGNTIYF.

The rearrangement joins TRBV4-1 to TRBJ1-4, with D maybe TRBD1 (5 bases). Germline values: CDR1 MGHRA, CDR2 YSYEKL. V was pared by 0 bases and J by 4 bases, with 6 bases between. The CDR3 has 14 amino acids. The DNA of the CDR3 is TGCGCCAGCAGCCAAGACGGGGGTAATGAAAAACTGTTTTTT. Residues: CASSQDGGNEKLFF.

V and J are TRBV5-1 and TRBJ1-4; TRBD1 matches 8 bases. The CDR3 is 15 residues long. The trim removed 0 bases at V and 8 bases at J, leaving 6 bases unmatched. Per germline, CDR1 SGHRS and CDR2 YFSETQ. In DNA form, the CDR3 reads TGCGCCAGCAGCTTGGGGACAGGGTTCGACGAAAAACTGTTTTTT. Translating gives CASSLGTGFDEKLFF.

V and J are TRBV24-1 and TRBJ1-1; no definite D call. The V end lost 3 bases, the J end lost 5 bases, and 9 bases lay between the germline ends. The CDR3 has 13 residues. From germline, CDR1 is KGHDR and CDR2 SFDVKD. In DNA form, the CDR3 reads TGTGCCACCAGTGATCAGGTCTGGACTGAAGCTTTCTTT. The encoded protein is CATSDQVWTEAFF.

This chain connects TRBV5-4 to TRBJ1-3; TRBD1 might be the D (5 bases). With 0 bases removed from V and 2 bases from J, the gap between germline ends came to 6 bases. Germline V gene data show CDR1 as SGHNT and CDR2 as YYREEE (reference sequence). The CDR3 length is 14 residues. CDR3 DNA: TGTGCCAGCAGCTTGGGGGGGACTGGAAACACCATATATTTT. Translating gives CASSLGGTGNTIYF.

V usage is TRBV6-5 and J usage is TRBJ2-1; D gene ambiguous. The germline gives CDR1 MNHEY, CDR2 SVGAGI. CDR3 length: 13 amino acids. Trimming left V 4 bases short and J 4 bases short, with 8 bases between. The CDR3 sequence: CASSLLRYNEQFF. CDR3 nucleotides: TGTGCCAGCAGTTTACTCAGGTACAATGAGCAGTTCTTC.

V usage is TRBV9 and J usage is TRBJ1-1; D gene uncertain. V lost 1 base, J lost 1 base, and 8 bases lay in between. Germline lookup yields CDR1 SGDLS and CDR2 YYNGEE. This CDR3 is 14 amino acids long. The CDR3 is CASSVTAGNTEAFF. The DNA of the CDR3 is TGTGCCAGCAGCGTAACAGCGGGGAACACTGAAGCTTTCTTT.

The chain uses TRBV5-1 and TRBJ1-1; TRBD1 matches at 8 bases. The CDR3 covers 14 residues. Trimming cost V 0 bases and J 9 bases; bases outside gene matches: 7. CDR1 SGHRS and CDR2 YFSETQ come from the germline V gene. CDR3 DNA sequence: TGCGCCAGCAGCTTGGCGGGGCAGGGGGCTCAAGCTTTCTTT. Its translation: CASSLAGQGAQAFF.

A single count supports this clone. CDR3 bases: TGTGCCAGTAGTACAAGAAACACTGGAAACACCATATATTTT. Its protein product is CASSTRNTGNTIYF. J is TRBJ1-3 and V is TRBV19; D is uncertain. In germline, CDR1 is LNHDA, CDR2 SQIVND (reference sequence). Trimming removed 4 bases at V and 2 bases at J, with 9 bases between. This CDR3 contains 14 residues.

The CDR3 DNA sequence: TGTGCCAGCAGCTATGGTGACAGGGGGCTGGGGGAGCAGTTCTTC. It codes for CASSYGDRGLGEQFF. The chain joins TRBV7-8 to TRBJ2-1; TRBD1 matches 10 bases. Germline CDR1 SGHVS, CDR2 FQNEAQ. The CDR3 length is 15 residues. V lost 4 bases and J lost 10; bases outside the gene matches: 10. The variable domain in full, completed from reference TRBV7-8 and TRBJ2-1, reads GAGVSQSPRYKVAKRGQDVALRCDPISGHVSLFWYQQALGQGPEFLTYFQNEAQLDKSGLPSDRFFAERPEGSVSTLKIQRTQQEDSAVYLCASSYGDRGLGEQFFGPGTRLTVL.

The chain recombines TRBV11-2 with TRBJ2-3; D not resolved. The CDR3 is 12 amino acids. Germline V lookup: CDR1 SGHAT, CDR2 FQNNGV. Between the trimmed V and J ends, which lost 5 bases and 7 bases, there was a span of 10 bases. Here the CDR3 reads CASSPQSNTQYF. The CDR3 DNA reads TGTGCCAGCAGCCCGCAGAGCAATACGCAGTATTTT.

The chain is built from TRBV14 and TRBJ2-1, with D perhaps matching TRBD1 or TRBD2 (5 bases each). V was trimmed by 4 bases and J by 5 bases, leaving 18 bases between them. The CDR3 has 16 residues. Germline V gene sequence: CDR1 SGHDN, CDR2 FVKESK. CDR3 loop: CASSLHFYRRDNEQFF. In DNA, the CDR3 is TGTGCCAGCAGCCTTCACTTCTACAGGCGGGACAATGAGCAGTTCTTC.

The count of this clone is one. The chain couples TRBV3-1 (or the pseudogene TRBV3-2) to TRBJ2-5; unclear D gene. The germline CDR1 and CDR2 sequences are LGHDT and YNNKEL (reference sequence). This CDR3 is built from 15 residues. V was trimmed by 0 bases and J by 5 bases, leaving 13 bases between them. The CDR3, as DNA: TGTGCCAGCAGCCAAGACGGATTAAAGTCGGAGACCCAGTACTTC. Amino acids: CASSQDGLKSETQYF.

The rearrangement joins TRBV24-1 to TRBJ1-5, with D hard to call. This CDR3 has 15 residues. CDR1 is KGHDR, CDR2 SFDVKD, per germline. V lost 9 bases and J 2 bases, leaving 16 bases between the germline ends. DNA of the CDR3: TGTGCCACCGAGGCGGGTAAGGGCCGCAATCAGCCCCAGCATTTT. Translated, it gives CATEAGKGRNQPQHF.

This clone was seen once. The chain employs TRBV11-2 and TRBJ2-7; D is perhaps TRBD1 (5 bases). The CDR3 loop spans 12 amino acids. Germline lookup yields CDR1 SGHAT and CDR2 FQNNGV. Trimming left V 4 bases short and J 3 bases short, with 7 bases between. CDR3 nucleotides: TGTGCCAGCAGCTCGCAGGGCTACGAGCAGTACTTC. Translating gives CASSSQGYEQYF.

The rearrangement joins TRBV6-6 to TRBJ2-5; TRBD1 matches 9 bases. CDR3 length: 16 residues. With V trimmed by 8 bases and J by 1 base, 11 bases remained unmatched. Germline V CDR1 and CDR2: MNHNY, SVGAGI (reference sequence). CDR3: CASRQGQGGVQETQYF. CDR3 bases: TGTGCCAGCCGGCAGGGACAGGGAGGGGTCCAAGAGACCCAGTACTTC.

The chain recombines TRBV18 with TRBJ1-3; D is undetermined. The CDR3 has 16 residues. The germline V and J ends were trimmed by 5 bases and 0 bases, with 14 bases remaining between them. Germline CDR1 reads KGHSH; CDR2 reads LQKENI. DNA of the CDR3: TGTGCCAGCTCAATCGGGAAGGGCCTCTCTGGAAACACCATATATTTT. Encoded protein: CASSIGKGLSGNTIYF.

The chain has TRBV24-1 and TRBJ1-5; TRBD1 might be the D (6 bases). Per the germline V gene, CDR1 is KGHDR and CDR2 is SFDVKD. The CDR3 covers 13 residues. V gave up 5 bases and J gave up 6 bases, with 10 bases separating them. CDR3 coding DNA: TGTGCCACCAGTGCAGGGGTGTTTCAGCCCCAGCATTTT. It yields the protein CATSAGVFQPQHF.

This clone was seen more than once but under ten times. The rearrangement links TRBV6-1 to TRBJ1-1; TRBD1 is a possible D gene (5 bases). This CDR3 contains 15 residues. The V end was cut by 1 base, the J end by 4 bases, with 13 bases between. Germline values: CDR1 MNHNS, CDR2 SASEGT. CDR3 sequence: CASSEDGGGSTEAFF. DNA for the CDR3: TGTGCCAGCAGTGAAGATGGGGGGGGGAGCACTGAAGCTTTCTTT.

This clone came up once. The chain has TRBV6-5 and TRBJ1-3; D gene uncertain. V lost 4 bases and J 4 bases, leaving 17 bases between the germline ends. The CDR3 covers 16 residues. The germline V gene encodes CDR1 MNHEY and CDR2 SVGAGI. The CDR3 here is CASSSPGMSQGNTIYF. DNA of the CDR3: TGTGCCAGCAGTTCCCCCGGAATGTCCCAGGGAAACACCATATATTTT.

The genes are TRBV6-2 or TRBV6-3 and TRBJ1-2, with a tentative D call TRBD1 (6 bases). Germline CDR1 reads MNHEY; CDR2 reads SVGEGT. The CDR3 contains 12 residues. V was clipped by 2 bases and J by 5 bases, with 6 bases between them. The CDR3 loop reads CASSYRGYGYTF. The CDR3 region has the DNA TGTGCCAGCAGTTACAGGGGGTATGGCTACACCTTC.

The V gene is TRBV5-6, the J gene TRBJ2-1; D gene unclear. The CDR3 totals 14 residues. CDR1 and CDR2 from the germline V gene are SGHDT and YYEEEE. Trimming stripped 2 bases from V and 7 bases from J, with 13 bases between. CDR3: CASSLGPLGNEQFF. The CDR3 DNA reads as TGTGCCAGCAGCTTAGGGCCCCTCGGGAATGAGCAGTTCTTC.

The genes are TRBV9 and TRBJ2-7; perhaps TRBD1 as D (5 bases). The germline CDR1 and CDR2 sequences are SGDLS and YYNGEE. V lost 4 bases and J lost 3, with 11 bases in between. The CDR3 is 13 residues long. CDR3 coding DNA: TGTGCCAGCAGCCTACAGGAGAACTACGAGCAGTACTTC. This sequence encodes CASSLQENYEQYF.

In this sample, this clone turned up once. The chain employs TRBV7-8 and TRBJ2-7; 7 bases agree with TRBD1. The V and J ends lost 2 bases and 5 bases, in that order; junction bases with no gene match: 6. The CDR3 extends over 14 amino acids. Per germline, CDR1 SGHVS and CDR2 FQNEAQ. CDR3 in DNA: TGTGCCAGCAGCTTAATGAAGGGGGCGCACGAGCAGTACTTC. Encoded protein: CASSLMKGAHEQYF.

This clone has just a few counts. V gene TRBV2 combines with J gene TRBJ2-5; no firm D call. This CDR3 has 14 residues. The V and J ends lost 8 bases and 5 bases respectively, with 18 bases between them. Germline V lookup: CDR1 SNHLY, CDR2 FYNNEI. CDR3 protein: CASGNLVGRETQYF. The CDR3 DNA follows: TGTGCCAGCGGGAACCTAGTGGGTCGGGAGACCCAGTACTTC.

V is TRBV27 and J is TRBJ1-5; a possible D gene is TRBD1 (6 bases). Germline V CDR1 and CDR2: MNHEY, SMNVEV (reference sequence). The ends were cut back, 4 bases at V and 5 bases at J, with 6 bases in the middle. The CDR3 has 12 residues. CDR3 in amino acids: CASSYRDQPQHF. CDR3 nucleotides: TGTGCCAGCAGTTACAGGGATCAGCCCCAGCATTTT.